The sequence of this TCR beta chain was determined in a study of blood T cell repertoires in COVID-19. Looking at the study overall: The United States, Italy and Spain supplied acute and convalescent COVID-19 samples. PBMCs, B-cell-depleted T cells, or T cells provided the cDNA or gDNA that made up the material.

This CDR3 is built from 14 residues. Germline V lookup: CDR1 SGHDT, CDR2 YYEEEE. V lost 0 bases to trimming and J lost 2 bases, with 6 bases between them. Grouping used clinical history reported by participants in a survey and questionnaire. Authors' analysis steps: Estimates of nucleated cell counts were drawn from the amplification of reference gene primers. The protocol was immunoSEQ multiplex PCR, while the TCRdb copy is restricted to in-frame clones and leaves out a portion. Clone size and the V and J calls come from that table; the DNA yielded D and trimming. The table shows about 280,000 clones, with about nine tenths occurring only once.

The sequenced sample was PBMCs or T cells enriched from blood (not recorded which). V is TRBV5-6 and J is TRBJ2-4; the D gene is possibly TRBD1 (5 bases). The source of this sequence is a woman between 25 and 40 years old with acute COVID-19. The CDR3 spells CASSLEGSKNIQYF. The CDR3 region has the DNA TGTGCCAGCAGCTTGGAGGGGTCCAAAAACATTCAGTACTTC.